These 2 T cell receptor beta chains were all obtained from the same sample, sequenced in a study of graft-versus-host responses after intestinal transplantation. Assay: immunoSEQ multiplex PCR; the TCRdb copy retains only in-frame clones and omits some. The sample carries over 65,000 clones, approximately 90% recorded once. No antigens are known for them. The sample in question was unstimulated CD8+ T cells sorted from spleen or lymph node cells, obtained before transplant. These TCRs come from a human donor who was the organ donor for an intestinal transplant.

V and J are TRBV19 and TRBJ1-5; D remains unclear. The CDR3 covers 9 residues. Germline V gives CDR1 LNHDA, CDR2 SQIVND (reference sequence). The V gene lost 7 bases and the J gene lost 8 bases, with 3 bases spanning the gap. CDR3 sequence: CASKEPQHF. The CDR3 DNA is TGTGCCAGTAAAGAGCCCCAGCATTTT.

This chain joins TRBV19 and TRBJ1-1, with 10 bases fitting TRBD1. J gave up 3 bases and V 7 bases, and 8 bases lay outside the gene matches. Germline loops: CDR1 LNHDA, CDR2 SQIVND (reference sequence). The length of the CDR3 is 15 residues. In DNA form, the CDR3 reads TGTGCCAGTACTCCGACAGGGGGCCGGGACACTGAAGCTTTCTTT. Residues: CASTPTGGRDTEAFF. The variable domain in full, with the rest retrieved from reference TRBV19 and TRBJ1-1, is DGGITQSPKYLFRKEGQNVTLSCEQNLNHDAMYWYRQDPGQGLRLIYYSQIVNDFQKGDIAEGYSVSREKKESFPLTVTSAQKNPTAFYLCASTPTGGRDTEAFFGQGTRLTVV.